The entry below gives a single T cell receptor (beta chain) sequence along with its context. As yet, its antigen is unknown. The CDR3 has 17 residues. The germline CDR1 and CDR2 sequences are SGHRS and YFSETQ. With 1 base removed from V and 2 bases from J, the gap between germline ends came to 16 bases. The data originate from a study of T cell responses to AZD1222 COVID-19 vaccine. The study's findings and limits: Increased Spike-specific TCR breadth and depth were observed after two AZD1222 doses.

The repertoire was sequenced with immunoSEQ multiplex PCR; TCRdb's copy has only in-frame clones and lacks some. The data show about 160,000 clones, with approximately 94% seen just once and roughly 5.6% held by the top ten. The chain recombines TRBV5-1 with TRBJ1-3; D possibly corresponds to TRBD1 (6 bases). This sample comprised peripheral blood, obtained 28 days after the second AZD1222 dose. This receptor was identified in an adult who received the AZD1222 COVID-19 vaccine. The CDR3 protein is CASSLTADSNPGNTIYF. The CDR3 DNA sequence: TGCGCCAGCAGCTTGACCGCGGACAGTAACCCTGGAAACACCATATATTTT. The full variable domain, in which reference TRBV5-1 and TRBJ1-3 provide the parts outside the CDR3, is KAGVTQTPRYLIKTRGQQVTLSCSPISGHRSVSWYQQTPGQGLQFLFEYFSETQRNKGNFPGRFSGRQFSNSRSEMNVSTLELGDSALYLCASSLTADSNPGNTIYFGEGSWLTVV.